A single sample gave rise to the 32 T cell receptor beta chains below, sequenced in a study of response to subunit inactivated influenza vaccine. Each CDR3 protein gets one entry after TCRdb re-called the RT-PCR reads with MiXCR. The table records approximately 490,000 distinct CDR3 sequences, roughly 7.9% of them present only once. Sequencing used PBMCs from blood, obtained approximately 25 months after vaccination. The receptors were gathered from a man aged 50 to 69 who received an inactivated influenza vaccine.

There are many counts of this clonotype. The gene calls are TRBV7-9 and TRBJ2-7; D is unclear. Germline CDR1 reads SEHNR; CDR2 reads FQNEAQ (reference sequence). This CDR3 comprises 12 residues. V lost 1 base and J 3 bases, leaving 4 bases between the germline ends. The CDR3 nucleotides read TGTGCCAGCAGCTTAGAGGTCTACGAGCAGTACTTC. This sequence encodes CASSLEVYEQYF.

This clonotype was observed at least ten times. The chain uses TRBV20-1 and TRBJ2-5; 11 positions agree with TRBD2. There are 15 residues in the CDR3. Germline V gene sequence: CDR1 DFQATT, CDR2 SNEGSKA (reference sequence). Trimming cost V 3 bases and J 1 base; bases outside gene matches: 4. CDR3 sequence: CSARDLAGGQETQYF. The CDR3 DNA sequence: TGCAGTGCTAGGGATCTAGCGGGGGGCCAAGAGACCCAGTACTTC.

The sample holds a few counts of this clonotype. This chain's CDR3 is CASSYIYKTAYEQYF. The DNA of the CDR3 is TGTGCCAGCAGTTACATCTATAAGACGGCCTACGAGCAGTACTTC. This sequence joins TRBV6-5 and TRBJ2-7; D remains ambiguous. There are 15 residues in the CDR3. V was cut by 2 bases and J by 2 bases, with 13 bases left in between. Germline V gene data show CDR1 as MNHEY and CDR2 as SVGAGI.

This clonotype was observed a few times. This sequence joins TRBV7-9 and TRBJ1-1, with 8 positions matching TRBD1. The CDR3 runs to 16 residues. Germline CDR1 SEHNR, CDR2 FQNEAQ (reference sequence). V lost 5 bases and J lost 0; bases outside the gene matches: 8. CDR3 DNA: TGTGCCAGCAGCCAACAGGGGGGCAGAATGAACACTGAAGCTTTCTTT. Protein sequence: CASSQQGGRMNTEAFF.

This clonotype was recorded many times. The chain carries TRBV7-2 and TRBJ1-5; 7 positions agree with TRBD1. The germline CDR1 and CDR2 sequences are SGHTA and FQGNSA. CDR3 length: 15 amino acids. The junction had 9 bases not matched to a gene; V was cut back by 4 bases and J by 6 bases. The CDR3 protein is CASSSSTGVGQPQHF. CDR3 nucleotides: TGTGCCAGCAGCTCTTCTACAGGGGTCGGTCAGCCCCAGCATTTT.

This clonotype was seen many times. The genes are TRBV3-1 and TRBJ2-7, with 9 nucleotides matching TRBD2. The germline V gene has CDR1 LGHDT and CDR2 YNNKEL (reference sequence). This CDR3 has 15 residues. The V segment lost 4 bases and the J segment 6 bases; nucleotides outside the gene matches: 10. The CDR3 DNA follows: TGTGCCAGCAGCCCCCTAGCGGGAAGCCCTTTCGAGCAGTACTTC. Its protein is CASSPLAGSPFEQYF.

The genes are TRBV20-1 and TRBJ2-3; TRBD2 might be the D (6 bases). This CDR3 is built from 17 residues. The ends were cut back, 0 bases at V and 2 bases at J, with 18 bases in the middle. The germline V gene has CDR1 DFQATT and CDR2 SNEGSKA (reference sequence). For the CDR3, the DNA is TGCAGTGCTAGAGACCGACGAGGACTAATCCCCACAGATACGCAGTATTTT. Protein sequence: CSARDRRGLIPTDTQYF.

The CDR3, as DNA: TGCGCCAGCAGCTTAGGAGAGATAAGTTCACCCCTCCACTTT. This gives the protein CASSLGEISSPLHF. V is TRBV5-1 and J is TRBJ1-6, with D unclear. This CDR3 contains 14 residues. CDR1 is SGHRS, CDR2 YFSETQ, per germline. V gave up 2 bases and J gave up 9 bases, with 12 bases separating them.

This clonotype was seen more than once but under ten times. The rearrangement links TRBV11-2 to TRBJ2-3, with 11 bases that match TRBD1. The germline gives CDR1 SGHAT, CDR2 FQNNGV. Losses at the gene ends were 5 bases for V and 4 bases for J; bases not matched to a gene: 11. The CDR3 contains 17 residues. This CDR3 is CASSPRTGGGLADTQYF. CDR3 nucleotides: TGTGCCAGCAGCCCCAGGACAGGGGGCGGTCTTGCAGATACGCAGTATTTT.

CDR3 in amino acids: CASSEALRAGDTQYF. Written as DNA, the CDR3 is TGTGCCAGCAGTGAAGCGCTTAGGGCAGGGGATACGCAGTATTTT. The chain joins TRBV2 to TRBJ2-3, with a possible D match to TRBD1 (5 bases). Trimming left V 0 bases short and J 6 bases short, with 13 bases between. The CDR3 is made up of 15 amino acids. Per germline, CDR1 SNHLY and CDR2 FYNNEI.

The rearrangement links TRBV5-1 to TRBJ2-7; possibly TRBD2 for D (5 bases). The CDR3 extends over 16 amino acids. Trimming pared 3 bases from V and 1 base from J, leaving 17 bases between. Germline V lookup: CDR1 SGHRS, CDR2 YFSETQ. DNA of the CDR3: TGCGCCAGCAGCTGGCGAGGGCAGGCCGTTTCCTACGAGCAGTACTTC. It specifies CASSWRGQAVSYEQYF. The full variable domain, its missing parts supplied by reference TRBV5-1 and TRBJ2-7, is KAGVTQTPRYLIKTRGQQVTLSCSPISGHRSVSWYQQTPGQGLQFLFEYFSETQRNKGNFPGRFSGRQFSNSRSEMNVSTLELGDSALYLCASSWRGQAVSYEQYFGPGTRLTVT.

This sequence joins TRBV6-1 and TRBJ1-2; the D gene is possibly TRBD1 (6 bases). The CDR3 runs 13 residues. The V gene lost 4 bases and the J gene lost 10 bases, with 16 bases spanning the gap. In germline, CDR1 is MNHNS, CDR2 SASEGT. The CDR3 bases are TGTGCCAGCAGTGCTGAACAGGGTGCTGACTACACCTTC. Protein product: CASSAEQGADYTF.

This clonotype was counted only a few times. The CDR3 DNA reads TGTGCCAGCAGTCGGGATCTGGGCTACGAGCAGTACTTC. This gives the protein CASSRDLGYEQYF. V gene TRBV2 combines with J gene TRBJ2-7; a possible D gene is TRBD2 (5 bases). Trimming removed 5 bases at V and 3 bases at J, with 11 bases between. The CDR3 is 13 residues long. Germline V CDR1 and CDR2: SNHLY, FYNNEI.

The chain is built from TRBV5-5 and TRBJ2-7; possibly TRBD1 or TRBD2 for D (6 bases each). The germline CDR1 and CDR2 sequences are SGHKS and YYEKEE (reference sequence). The CDR3 length is 14 residues. V lost 2 bases and J lost 6, with 15 bases in between. CDR3 residues: CASSFEGGRIEQYF. The CDR3 DNA reads TGTGCCAGCAGCTTTGAGGGGGGCCGGATCGAGCAGTACTTC.

This clonotype was seen at least ten times. V gene TRBV3-1 combines with J gene TRBJ2-1; D gene uncertain. Trimming cost V 1 base and J 4 bases, with 11 bases left between them. The CDR3 is 15 amino acids. Germline V gene data show CDR1 as LGHDT and CDR2 as YNNKEL (reference sequence). The CDR3 sequence is CASSQVKGLYNEQFF. DNA for the CDR3: TGTGCCAGCAGCCAAGTAAAAGGGTTATACAATGAGCAGTTCTTC.

Points on this clonotype: A junction end diverges from the germline sequence, so it may reflect a read error. This chain links TRBV3-1 with TRBJ2-2; 13 bases are a match to TRBD2. This CDR3 region has 16 residues. The V gene's germline CDR1 is LGHDT and CDR2 YNNKEL (reference sequence). CDR3 sequence: CASSRGLAGNTRELFF. DNA for the CDR3: TGTGCCAGCAGCCGGGGACTAGCGGGGAACACCAGGGAGCTGTTTTTT.

The chain combines TRBV9 with TRBJ1-1; 8 bases agree with TRBD1. Germline values: CDR1 SGDLS, CDR2 YYNGEE. This CDR3 region has 18 residues. With 2 bases clipped from V and 3 bases from J, the junction kept 15 bases outside the gene matches. CDR3 protein: CASSVSPRGREGDTEAFF. The CDR3 nucleotides read TGTGCCAGCAGCGTGAGTCCCAGGGGGCGAGAAGGGGACACTGAAGCTTTCTTT.

This clonotype has ten or more counts. The rearrangement uses TRBV5-1 and TRBJ2-7; 13 bases align to TRBD2. This CDR3 is 14 amino acids long. V lost 7 bases and J lost 4; bases outside the gene matches: 5. Germline V CDR1 and CDR2: SGHRS, YFSETQ. In DNA form, the CDR3 reads TGCGCCAGCGGGACTAGCGGGACGGATTACGAGCAGTACTTC. Its translation: CASGTSGTDYEQYF.

This sequence joins TRBV7-2 and TRBJ2-2; 7 nucleotides align to TRBD2. Germline V CDR1 and CDR2: SGHTA, FQGNSA. This CDR3 is built from 15 residues. V was clipped by 1 base and J by 3 bases; unmatched bases: 2. The DNA for the CDR3 is TGTGCCAGCAGCTTAGGACTAGCTTACACCGGGGAGCTGTTTTTT. This gives the protein CASSLGLAYTGELFF.

J is TRBJ1-4 and V is TRBV5-8, with D tentatively TRBD1 (5 bases). Germline V gene data show CDR1 as SGHTS and CDR2 as YDEGEE. Deletions cut 2 bases from V and 3 bases from J, with 11 bases between. The CDR3 runs to 15 residues. CDR3: CASSLRDVANEKLFF. The CDR3 DNA is TGTGCCAGCAGCTTAAGGGACGTGGCTAATGAAAAACTGTTTTTT.

This clonotype was counted many times. The rearrangement links TRBV9 to TRBJ2-7; D unresolved. CDR3 length: 15 amino acids. The V end was cut by 0 bases, the J end by 1 base, with 11 bases between. In germline, CDR1 is SGDLS, CDR2 YYNGEE. The CDR3 bases are TGTGCCAGCAGCGTAGGACCGCCACCTTCCTACGAGCAGTACTTC. Translating it yields CASSVGPPPSYEQYF.

The rearrangement links TRBV20-1 to TRBJ2-7; 7 positions agree with TRBD1. Germline CDR1 reads DFQATT; CDR2 reads SNEGSKA (reference sequence). The length of the CDR3 is 14 residues. V lost 5 bases to trimming and J lost 3 bases; unmatched junction nucleotides: 10. For the CDR3, the DNA is TGCAGTGCTCGGCCAGGGGCAGGGGGCTACGAGCAGTACTTC. Protein: CSARPGAGGYEQYF.

This clonotype has at least ten counts. The chain carries TRBV29-1 and TRBJ2-1; D gene uncertain. V lost 0 bases to trimming and J lost 0 bases, with 9 bases between them. The CDR3 sequence is 15 residues long. Germline V gene data show CDR1 as SQVTM and CDR2 as ANQGSEA. CDR3 sequence (DNA): TGCAGCGTTGAAGATTACACGTCCTCCTACAATGAGCAGTTCTTC. Translating gives CSVEDYTSSYNEQFF.

This clonotype has a handful of counts. The V gene is TRBV5-1, the J gene TRBJ2-2; D is possibly TRBD1 or TRBD2 (5 bases each). Trimming removed 0 bases at V and 0 bases at J, with 12 bases between. Germline V lookup: CDR1 SGHRS, CDR2 YFSETQ. The CDR3 length is 17 residues. CDR3 sequence reads: CASSLGAQGANTGELFF. The CDR3 DNA follows: TGCGCCAGCAGCTTGGGAGCCCAGGGAGCGAACACCGGGGAGCTGTTTTTT.

Many counts were recorded for this clonotype. The rearrangement joins TRBV4-3 to TRBJ1-4, with D possibly being TRBD1 (6 bases). There are 14 residues in the CDR3. V was shortened by 4 bases and J by 8 bases, with 14 bases between the two germline ends. Germline CDR1 LGHNA, CDR2 YSLEER. CDR3 sequence reads: CASSPRGSKEKLFF. The CDR3, as DNA: TGCGCCAGCAGCCCAAGGGGGAGCAAAGAAAAACTGTTTTTT.

The V and J genes are TRBV5-1 and TRBJ2-5; 10 positions agree with TRBD2. This CDR3 is built from 15 residues. Germline CDR1 SGHRS, CDR2 YFSETQ. The junction had 3 bases not matched to a gene; V was cut back by 4 bases and J by 0 bases. This CDR3 is CASSPGLAYQETQYF. In DNA, the CDR3 is TGCGCCAGCAGCCCGGGACTAGCGTACCAAGAGACCCAGTACTTC.

The table lists this clonotype with a few counts. This sequence joins TRBV7-9 and TRBJ2-7, with 9 bases that match TRBD1. Germline CDR1 SEHNR, CDR2 FQNEAQ (reference sequence). There are 15 residues in the CDR3. Trimming cost V 3 bases and J 2 bases; bases outside gene matches: 5. The CDR3, as DNA: TGTGCCAGCAGCTTCGGACAGGGGACGACCTACGAGCAGTACTTC. It codes for CASSFGQGTTYEQYF.

This chain links TRBV6-2 or TRBV6-3 with TRBJ1-6, with a possible D match to TRBD1 (6 bases). Germline CDR1 reads MNHEY; CDR2 reads SVGEGT. CDR3 size: 15 residues. Trimming shortened V by 6 bases and J by 0 bases, and 9 bases separated the two germline ends. CDR3 amino acids: CASRGQSSYNSPLHF. The CDR3 DNA is TGTGCCAGCAGAGGACAGAGCTCCTATAATTCACCCCTCCACTTT.

The sample holds a few counts of this clonotype. This rearrangement joins TRBV4-2 to TRBJ2-3; D is unclear. The ends were cut back, 1 base at V and 6 bases at J, with 8 bases in the middle. Germline loops: CDR1 LGHNA, CDR2 YNFKEQ. The CDR3 is made up of 13 amino acids. DNA of the CDR3: TGTGCCAGCAGCCAAGCCAATCGGGATACGCAGTATTTT. Translated, it gives CASSQANRDTQYF.

This clonotype has at least ten counts. The rearrangement uses TRBV4-1 and TRBJ1-3; D unresolved. The CDR3 spans 15 residues. Germline assignment: CDR1 MGHRA and CDR2 YSYEKL. The germline V and J ends were trimmed by 0 bases and 0 bases, with 6 bases remaining between them. In DNA form, the CDR3 reads TGCGCCAGCAGCCAAGATATGAACTCTGGAAACACCATATATTTT. Residues: CASSQDMNSGNTIYF.

The CDR3 DNA follows: TGTGCCAGCAGGGACAGGTACACTGAAGCTTTCTTT. Translation gives CASRDRYTEAFF. V and J are TRBV6-2 or TRBV6-3 and TRBJ1-1; 7 bases are a match to TRBD1. V was pared by 6 bases and J by 3 bases, with 1 base of the junction left unmatched. CDR3 size: 12 residues. The germline gives CDR1 MNHEY, CDR2 SVGEGT.

This clonotype was detected ten times or more. This rearrangement joins TRBV11-2 to TRBJ2-1; D uncertain. The germline V gene encodes CDR1 SGHAT and CDR2 FQNNGV. This CDR3 spans 13 amino acids. V was clipped by 5 bases and J by 5 bases, with 10 bases between them. CDR3 nucleotides: TGTGCCAGCAGCGCGAACGCTAACAATGAGCAGTTCTTC. As protein: CASSANANNEQFF.